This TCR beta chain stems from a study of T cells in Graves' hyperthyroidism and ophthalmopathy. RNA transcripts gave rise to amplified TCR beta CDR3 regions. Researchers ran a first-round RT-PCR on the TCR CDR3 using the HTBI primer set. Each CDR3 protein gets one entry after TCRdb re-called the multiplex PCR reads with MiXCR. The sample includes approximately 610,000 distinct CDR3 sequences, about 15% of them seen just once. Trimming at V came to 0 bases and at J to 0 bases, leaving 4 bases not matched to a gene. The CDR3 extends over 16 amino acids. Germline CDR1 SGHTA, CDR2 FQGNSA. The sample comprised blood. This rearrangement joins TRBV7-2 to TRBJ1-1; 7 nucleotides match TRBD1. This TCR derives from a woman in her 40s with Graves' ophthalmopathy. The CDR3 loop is CASSLANRGMNTEAFF. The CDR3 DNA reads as TGTGCCAGCAGCTTAGCCAACAGGGGTATGAACACTGAAGCTTTCTTT.